The clone carrying this TCR beta chain occurred a few times. Its antigen remains unidentified. The sample belongs to a study of shared clonotypes between healthy human individuals. Across the whole study: CD4 naive cells filled three plates per donor, CD4 memory three, CD8 naive two and CD8 memory one. Whole-study findings and limits: The diversity represented, both genetic and in exposure history, was limited by few donors.

Data came from immunoSEQ multiplex PCR; TCRdb stores just in-frame clones and leaves some out. The sample contains approximately 940,000 clones, less than 85% of which appear only once. The donor population consisted of healthy HIV-negative adults with no recent acute infections or vaccinations. The source of this sequence is a man younger than 35 in good health. Sequenced: memory CD4+ T cells sorted from blood. As to subset: CD45RA-negative fraction.

CDR3 DNA: TGTGCCAGCAGCTTAACGTTGGGGCAGGGAGAGACCCAGTACTTC. It is translated as CASSLTLGQGETQYF. The V call is TRBV7-3, the J call TRBJ2-5; possibly TRBD1 for D (5 bases). The germline V and J ends were trimmed by 0 bases and 4 bases, with 12 bases remaining between them. CDR3 size: 15 residues. In germline, CDR1 is SGHTA, CDR2 FQGTGA. The full variable domain, in which reference TRBV7-3 and TRBJ2-5 provide the parts outside the CDR3, is GAGVSQTPSNKVTEKGKYVELRCDPISGHTALYWYRQSLGQGPEFLIYFQGTGAADDSGLPNDRFFAVRPEGSVSTLKIQRTERGDSAVYLCASSLTLGQGETQYFGPGTRLLVL.